This TCR beta chain came from a study of shared clonotypes between healthy human individuals. Caucasian adults residing in Nashville, Tennessee made up all the donors. With regard to this clone: Its target is unknown. Distinct nucleotide sequences in the sample also encode this CDR3.

When replicate PCRs were run on sorted subsets, they used about 220 ng DNA, tens of thousands of T cell genomes. The assay was immunoSEQ multiplex PCR, and TCRdb's table has in-frame clones only and misses some. The sample yields approximately 980,000 clones, approximately 80% seen once. Study-wide results and limits: It was the non-shared clonotypes that had lower generation probabilities than clonotypes shared by all four donors. Though the depth was large, rarefaction showed that sorted-subset sequencing was incomplete.

The receptor was isolated from a man aged 18-30 years in good health. The sequenced material came from memory CD4+ T cells sorted from blood. Stated subset: CD45RA-negative fraction.

The DNA for the CDR3 is TGCGCCAGCAGCTTGGGAGGCGGTCCCTACGAGCAGTACTTC. Translated, it gives CASSLGGGPYEQYF. The chain joins TRBV5-1 to TRBJ2-7; no clear D. The CDR3 length is 14 residues. V was pared by 0 bases and J by 2 bases, with 9 bases between. Germline CDR1 is SGHRS and CDR2 is YFSETQ.